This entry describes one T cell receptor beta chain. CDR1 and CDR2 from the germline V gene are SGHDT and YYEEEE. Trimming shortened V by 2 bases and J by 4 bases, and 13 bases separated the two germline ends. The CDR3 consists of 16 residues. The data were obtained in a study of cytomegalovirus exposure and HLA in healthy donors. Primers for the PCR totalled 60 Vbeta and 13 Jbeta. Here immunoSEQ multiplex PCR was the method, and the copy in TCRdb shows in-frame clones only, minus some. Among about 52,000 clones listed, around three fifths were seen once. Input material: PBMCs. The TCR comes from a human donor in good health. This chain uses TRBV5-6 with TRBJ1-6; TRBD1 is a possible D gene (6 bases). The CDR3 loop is CASSLRGGNYNSPLHF. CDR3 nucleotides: TGTGCCAGCAGCTTAAGGGGGGGGAATTATAATTCACCCCTCCACTTT.